This TCR beta chain was sequenced in a study of regulatory T cells in long-lasting Graves disease. Background on the study: The study enrolled newly diagnosed Graves' patients on antithyroid drugs under 3 months.

Trimming took off 1 base at V and 7 bases at J, with 13 bases between the two ends. Germline loops: CDR1 DFQATT, CDR2 SNEGSKA (reference sequence). This CDR3 spans 13 amino acids. The study, taken as a whole, reports: Lower TCR diversity was seen in persistent Graves' patients than in newly diagnosed ones.

This clonotype appeared many times. What it binds is unknown. Arm-PCR of CDR3 regions and iRepertoire HTBI primers were used to build TCR beta libraries. Original processing notes: Detected in the samples were some 68 TRBV and 12 to 15 TRBJ segments. TCRdb re-called the multiplex PCR reads with MiXCR, one entry per CDR3 protein. The V and J calls and clone size are TCRdb's, not the authors'. The data show a few hundred thousand distinct CDR3 sequences, roughly 16% seen once. Time point noted: newly diagnosed GD, antithyroid drugs for less than 3 months. PBMC-derived RNA was used for the TCR library. The sample was also linked to a second study, of T cells in Graves' hyperthyroidism and ophthalmopathy.

The clonotype was recovered from a woman aged 18-29 years with Graves disease. The J gene is TRBJ1-1, the V gene TRBV20-1, with D possibly TRBD1 on 6 matching bases. The source was peripheral blood mononuclear cells (PBMCs), collected at new diagnosis, from a patient treated with antithyroid drugs. This CDR3 reads CSARGGGAGEAFF. CDR3 nucleotide sequence: TGCAGTGCTAGAGGGGGGGGCGCTGGTGAAGCTTTCTTT.